One and the same sample provided the 9 T cell receptor beta chains below, sequenced in a study of graft-versus-host responses after intestinal transplantation. The antigens these receptors bind are not known. TCRdb's copy holds only in-frame clones and misses some; the assay was immunoSEQ multiplex PCR. The table has roughly 70,000 clones, 84% seen once. The sample here was unstimulated CD4+ T cells sorted from spleen or lymph node cells, taken before transplant. The receptors come from a human donor who was the organ donor for an intestinal transplant.

The gene calls are TRBV6-1 and TRBJ1-2; 8 bases align to TRBD1. The CDR3 runs to 12 residues. The germline V gene encodes CDR1 MNHNS and CDR2 SASEGT. After removal of 5 bases from V and 8 bases from J, the junction contained 4 bases not matched to a gene. CDR3 DNA sequence: TGTGCCAGCAGTCCGACAGGGGAAGGCTACACCTTC. Encoded protein: CASSPTGEGYTF.

This rearrangement joins TRBV7-6 to TRBJ2-1; the match to TRBD1 covers 7 bases. V gave up 0 bases and J gave up 5 bases; unmatched junction bases: 7. Germline V lookup: CDR1 SGHVS, CDR2 FNYEAQ. This CDR3 spans 16 amino acids. The CDR3, as DNA: TGTGCCAGCAGCTTAGCGACTGGGGACAGAAACAATGAGCAGTTCTTC. Residues: CASSLATGDRNNEQFF.

The chain combines TRBV6-1 with TRBJ2-7; TRBD1 matches at 7 bases. Germline V gene lookup returns CDR1 MNHNS and CDR2 SASEGT. After removal of 0 bases from V and 9 bases from J, the junction contained 14 bases not matched to a gene. This CDR3 spans 16 amino acids. CDR3 sequence: CASSEAPTGMGFGQYV. Written as DNA, the CDR3 is TGTGCCAGCAGTGAAGCTCCGACAGGGATGGGATTCGGGCAGTACGTC.

The chain is built from TRBV10-2 and TRBJ1-5, with D possibly TRBD1 on 5 matching bases. This CDR3 is 13 amino acids long. Between the trimmed V and J ends, which lost 2 bases and 4 bases, there was a span of 6 bases. The germline gives CDR1 WSHSY, CDR2 SAAADI. CDR3 sequence: CASSEGGNQPQHF. The CDR3 bases are TGCGCCAGCAGTGAGGGGGGGAATCAGCCCCAGCATTTT.

This chain joins TRBV20-1 and TRBJ1-2, with D unclear. The CDR3 has 11 residues. Trimming removed 3 bases from V and 13 bases from J, with 15 bases in between. CDR1 is DFQATT and CDR2 is SNEGSKA in the germline V gene (reference sequence). The CDR3 region is CSASPGVWSTF. In DNA form, the CDR3 reads TGCAGTGCTAGCCCCGGAGTATGGTCCACCTTC.

This rearrangement joins TRBV6-5 to TRBJ2-2; the D is unclear. CDR3 length: 14 residues. The ends were cut back, 7 bases at V and 1 base at J, with 10 bases in the middle. The V gene's germline CDR1 is MNHEY and CDR2 SVGAGI. The CDR3: CASTNSGNTGELFF. The CDR3 nucleotides read TGTGCCAGCACCAATTCAGGGAACACCGGGGAGCTGTTTTTT.

This clone was seen once. J is TRBJ1-1 and V is TRBV28; D remains unclear. Germline V gene sequence: CDR1 MDHEN, CDR2 SYDVKM. V was trimmed by 4 bases and J by 5 bases, leaving 20 bases between them. The CDR3 spans 16 residues. CDR3 in amino acids: CASSSTSRGMGTEAFF. DNA for the CDR3: TGTGCCAGCAGTTCAACCTCACGGGGTATGGGGACTGAAGCTTTCTTT.

The chain combines TRBV2 with TRBJ2-7; a possible D gene is TRBD2 (6 bases). V gave up 1 base and J gave up 3 bases, with 10 bases separating them. This CDR3 spans 14 amino acids. CDR1 and CDR2 from the germline V gene are SNHLY and FYNNEI. For the CDR3, the DNA is TGTGCCAGCAGTGAAGGCGGGAAAGACTACGAGCAGTACGTC. Its translation is CASSEGGKDYEQYV.

The chain carries TRBV5-1 and TRBJ1-1; tentative D call: TRBD1 (5 bases). Germline assignment: CDR1 SGHRS and CDR2 YFSETQ. The V end lost 7 bases, the J end lost 8 bases, and 18 bases lay between the germline ends. This CDR3 spans 13 amino acids. The CDR3 region is CASSRRGEREAFF. The DNA for the CDR3 is TGCGCCAGCTCGCGGAGGGGTGAGAGAGAAGCTTTCTTT.